This T cell receptor (beta chain) was profiled in a study of CD8+ T cells in alopecia areata. Study-wide background: Tofacitinib dosing lasted 6 to 18 months, which was then followed by 6 months off drug.

Treatment described: oral pan-JAK inhibitor, 5-10 mg twice daily. There are 14 residues in the CDR3. Germline V lookup: CDR1 MNHNS, CDR2 SASEGT. V was trimmed by 3 bases and J by 4 bases, leaving 10 bases between them. Extracted from the samples, RNA was reverse transcribed into cDNA to serve as the sequencing template. Assay: immunoSEQ multiplex PCR; the TCRdb copy retains only in-frame clones and omits some. This sample has about 210,000 clones, with under 70% found just once. V is TRBV6-1 and J is TRBJ1-5; D remains ambiguous. The sample in question was CD4+ T cells sorted from blood, obtained at week 4, from a patient treated with tofacitinib. The clonotype comes from a human donor with alopecia areata. The CDR3 DNA is TGTGCCAGCAGTGAGGGTCAGCGGAATCAGCCCCAGCATTTT. This sequence encodes CASSEGQRNQPQHF.